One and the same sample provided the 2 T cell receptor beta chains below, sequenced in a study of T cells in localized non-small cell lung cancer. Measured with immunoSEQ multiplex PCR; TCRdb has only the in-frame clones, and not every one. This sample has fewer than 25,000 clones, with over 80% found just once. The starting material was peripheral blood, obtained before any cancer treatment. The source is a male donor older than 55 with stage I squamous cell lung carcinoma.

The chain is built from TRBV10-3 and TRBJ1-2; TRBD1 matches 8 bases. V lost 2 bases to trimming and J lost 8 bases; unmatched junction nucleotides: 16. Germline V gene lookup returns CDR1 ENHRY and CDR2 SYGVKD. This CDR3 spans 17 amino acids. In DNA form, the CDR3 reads TGTGCCATCAGTGAGGCGGGTACTCGGACAGGGAATGAGGGCTACACCTTC. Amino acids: CAISEAGTRTGNEGYTF.

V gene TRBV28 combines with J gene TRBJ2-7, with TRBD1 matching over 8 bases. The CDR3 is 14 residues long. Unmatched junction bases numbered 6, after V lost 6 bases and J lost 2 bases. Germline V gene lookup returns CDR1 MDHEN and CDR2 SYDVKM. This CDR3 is CASRSQQGAYEQYF. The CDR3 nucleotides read TGTGCCAGCAGGTCGCAACAGGGGGCCTACGAGCAGTACTTC.